The 2 T cell receptor beta chains in this list originate from one sample, sequenced in a study of T-cell reconstitution after alpha-beta-depleted transplantation in children. For TCRbeta, the library was prepared with unique molecular identifiers. MiXCR was run by TCRdb on the PCR reads, yielding one entry per CDR3 protein. The sample includes 450,000 to 600,000 distinct CDR3 sequences, roughly 10% of them seen just once. Material: PBMCs, obtained before TCRalphabeta/CD19-depleted stem cell transplant. The origin of the receptors is a child aged 2 to 9 with inherited bone marrow failure, due to receive a stem cell transplant.

This chain uses TRBV21-1 with TRBJ1-3. TRBV21-1 represents a pseudogene. The CDR3 length is 16 residues. DNA for the CDR3: TGTGCCAGCAGCAAACACGTCAGAGACTCTGGAAACACCATATATTTT. It yields the protein CASSKHVRDSGNTIYF.

The table lists this clonotype with many counts. The V call is TRBV20-1, the J call TRBJ2-1; no clear D. Trimming removed 2 bases from V and 6 bases from J, with 11 bases in between. Germline CDR1 reads DFQATT; CDR2 reads SNEGSKA (reference sequence). CDR3 size: 13 residues. The CDR3 DNA is TGCAGTGCTAGACTCCAAAGGCCCAATGAGCAGTTCTTC. Its translation: CSARLQRPNEQFF.